This T cell receptor beta chain derives from a study of T cells after yellow fever vaccination. In TCRdb, the 5' RACE reads were re-called with MiXCR into one record per CDR3 protein. The repertoire includes around 120,000 distinct CDR3 sequences, around 15% of them detected once, and roughly 47% sits in the top ten. The sequence derives from a man younger than 35 who received the YFV17D yellow fever vaccine. The sequenced sample was CD8+ T cells sorted from PBMCs, obtained 5 days after the yellow fever booster vaccination.

The CDR3 sequence: CASSQGIPFNSPLHF. The CDR3 nucleotides read TGCGCCAGCAGCCAGGGGATCCCTTTTAATTCACCCCTCCACTTT. The J gene is TRBJ1-6, the V gene TRBV4-1; D not certain. CDR3 size: 15 residues. Trimming took 3 bases from V and 6 from J, leaving 12 bases between them. Germline V gene data show CDR1 as MGHRA and CDR2 as YSYEKL.